Following are 22 T cell receptor beta chains from one sample sequenced in a study of OX40 agonist ivuxolimab in advanced cancers. Clones were sequenced by immunoSEQ multiplex PCR, and TCRdb holds only the in-frame ones, with some missing. This table holds about 62,000 clones, 90% to 95% found once. The sequences come from CD4+ or CD8+ T cells sorted from blood, collected in a trial of the OX40 agonist ivuxolimab. These receptors were collected from an adult with an advanced solid tumor such as melanoma, head and neck, liver or kidney cancer.

V and J are TRBV7-2 and TRBJ2-7; 10 bases are a match to TRBD2. Germline V lookup: CDR1 SGHTA, CDR2 FQGNSA. The trim removed 2 bases at V and 2 bases at J, leaving 9 bases unmatched. The CDR3 consists of 17 residues. CDR3 nucleotides: TGTGCCAGCAGCTTACTAGCGGGAGAGTCTTCCGCCTACGAGCAGTACTTC. This translates into CASSLLAGESSAYEQYF.

This chain links TRBV4-2 with TRBJ2-3, with 10 bases aligning to TRBD2. The CDR3 extends over 18 amino acids. Losses at the gene ends were 0 bases for V and 2 bases for J; bases not matched to a gene: 8. CDR1 and CDR2 (germline): LGHNA, YNFKEQ. CDR3 coding DNA: TGTGCCAGCAGCCAAGATTACCCTAGCGGGGGCCACACAGATACGCAGTATTTT. The encoded protein is CASSQDYPSGGHTDTQYF.

The chain carries TRBV4-3 and TRBJ2-2; D not resolved. This CDR3 spans 11 amino acids. Germline-derived CDR1 and CDR2 are LGHNA and YSLEER. Trimming stripped 4 bases from V and 6 bases from J, with 3 bases between. The CDR3 sequence is CASSRSGELFF. The CDR3 DNA reads as TGCGCCAGCAGCCGTTCCGGGGAGCTGTTTTTT.

This rearrangement joins TRBV7-3 to TRBJ2-5; the D gene is possibly TRBD2 (6 bases). V dropped 1 base and J dropped 2 bases, with 11 bases sitting between them. The CDR3 runs 15 residues. Germline CDR1 is SGHTA and CDR2 is FQGTGA. The DNA of the CDR3 is TGTGCCAGCAGCTTAAGTGGGGGGAGACAAGAGACCCAGTACTTC. This sequence encodes CASSLSGGRQETQYF.

This clone has a single count. The J gene is TRBJ2-3, the V gene TRBV7-3; D is unresolved. There are 13 residues in the CDR3. The V end lost 4 bases, the J end lost 3 bases, and 8 bases lay between the germline ends. CDR1 is SGHTA, CDR2 FQGTGA, per germline. The CDR3 is CASSYSWTDTQYF. Written as DNA, the CDR3 is TGTGCCAGCAGCTATAGCTGGACAGATACGCAGTATTTT.

This sequence joins TRBV27 and TRBJ2-7, with a weak D call TRBD1 (6 bases). Trimming took 5 bases from V and 2 from J, leaving 10 bases between them. This CDR3 has 13 amino acids. The germline gives CDR1 MNHEY, CDR2 SMNVEV (reference sequence). CDR3 coding DNA: TGTGCCAGCAGTCAGACAGGAACCTACGAGCAGTACTTC. Protein: CASSQTGTYEQYF.

The chain is built from TRBV5-4 and TRBJ2-5; 8 positions agree with TRBD1. The DNA end favors TRBJ2-7, so the J call may be wrong. Germline loops: CDR1 SGHNT, CDR2 YYREEE (reference sequence). This CDR3 region has 14 residues. The CDR3 loop is CASSRTGISYEQYF. CDR3 bases: TGTGCCAGCAGCAGGACAGGGATCTCCTACGAGCAGTACTTC.

V usage is TRBV4-1 and J usage is TRBJ2-1; 10 bases match TRBD2. V lost 1 base and J lost 7; bases outside the gene matches: 10. Germline CDR1 and CDR2: MGHRA and YSYEKL. The CDR3 has 17 amino acids. This CDR3 reads CASSQVALAGDVNEQFF. As DNA, the CDR3 is TGCGCCAGCAGCCAAGTGGCCCTAGCGGGAGATGTGAATGAGCAGTTCTTC.

This clone appeared once. The chain employs TRBV2 and TRBJ1-1; unclear D gene. Germline-derived CDR1 and CDR2 are SNHLY and FYNNEI. V dropped 3 bases and J dropped 4 bases, with 12 bases sitting between them. The CDR3 covers 14 residues. The CDR3: CASSDSLRGTEAFF. The CDR3 DNA reads as TGTGCCAGCAGTGACAGCCTCCGGGGCACTGAAGCTTTCTTT.

This chain joins TRBV7-9 and TRBJ1-2; 7 bases match TRBD1. The length of the CDR3 is 14 residues. Germline V gene sequence: CDR1 SEHNR, CDR2 FQNEAQ (reference sequence). V shed 7 bases, J shed 4 bases, and the junction held 9 bases outside the gene matches. The CDR3 protein is CASTVTGRTYGYTF. The CDR3 DNA sequence: TGTGCCAGCACCGTGACAGGGCGAACCTATGGCTACACCTTC.

There are many counts of this clone. The chain couples TRBV27 to TRBJ1-5; D gene ambiguous. Germline CDR1 MNHEY, CDR2 SMNVEV (reference sequence). The germline V and J ends were trimmed by 3 bases and 6 bases, with 15 bases remaining between them. The CDR3 has 15 residues. This chain's CDR3 is CASSFTGRLIQPQHF. The CDR3 bases are TGTGCCAGCAGTTTTACGGGGAGGCTTATTCAGCCCCAGCATTTT.

This rearrangement joins TRBV7-3 to TRBJ2-3; a weak D match, TRBD2 (7 bases). The length of the CDR3 is 17 residues. The germline V and J ends were trimmed by 5 bases and 3 bases, with 21 bases remaining between them. CDR1 SGHTA and CDR2 FQGTGA come from the germline V gene. The CDR3 region has the DNA TGTGCCAGCAGCCCTAACGGCGGGCGGGGGCCGACAGATACGCAGTATTTT. Its translation: CASSPNGGRGPTDTQYF.

CDR3 sequence (DNA): TGTGCCAGCAGCTTAAACCAAGAGACCCAGTACTTC. It translates to CASSLNQETQYF. This chain connects TRBV11-2 to TRBJ2-5; D uncertain. Deletions cut 2 bases from V and 0 bases from J, with 1 base between. CDR1 and CDR2 (germline): SGHAT, FQNNGV. This CDR3 is built from 12 residues.

As DNA, the CDR3 is TGTGCCAGCAGCGTAGGGGGTTCACCGGAGACGCAGTATTTT. It translates to CASSVGGSPETQYF. This chain uses TRBV9 with TRBJ2-3; D gene uncertain. This CDR3 region has 14 residues. The ends were cut back, 0 bases at V and 9 bases at J, with 14 bases in the middle. Germline lookup yields CDR1 SGDLS and CDR2 YYNGEE.

On this clone itself: The germline gene is not matched at one end of the junction; a read error may be the cause. The chain uses TRBV19 and TRBJ2-7, with TRBD1 matching 8 bases. The CDR3 spans 14 residues. The germline gives CDR1 LNHDA, CDR2 SQIVND (reference sequence). CDR3 coding DNA: TGTGCCAGTAGTATCGGACAGGGCTCCGACGAGCAGTACTTC. The encoded protein is CASSIGQGSDEQYF.

V is TRBV13 and J is TRBJ2-1; the match to TRBD2 covers 11 bases. The V gene's germline CDR1 is PRHDT and CDR2 FYEKMQ (reference sequence). J gave up 2 bases and V 4 bases, and 4 bases lay outside the gene matches. The CDR3 is 16 residues long. The CDR3 sequence is CASSSNSGGAYNEQFF. The CDR3 DNA is TGTGCCAGCAGCTCCAATAGCGGGGGGGCCTACAATGAGCAGTTCTTC.

V and J are TRBV6-4 and TRBJ2-2; TRBD1 matches at 7 bases. In germline, CDR1 is MRHNA, CDR2 SNTAGT. V lost 6 bases to trimming and J lost 4 bases; unmatched junction nucleotides: 5. The CDR3 sequence is 14 residues long. CDR3 residues: CASRRAGGTGELFF. The CDR3 DNA sequence: TGTGCCAGCAGGCGGGCAGGGGGCACCGGGGAGCTGTTTTTT.

The chain uses TRBV9 and TRBJ2-2; D is perhaps TRBD1 (6 bases). Between the trimmed V and J ends, which lost 2 bases and 3 bases, there was a span of 14 bases. The CDR3 spans 16 residues. Germline CDR1 and CDR2: SGDLS and YYNGEE. The CDR3 coding sequence is TGTGCCAGCAGCGTGGACCATAACAGGGACACCGGGGAGCTGTTTTTT. As protein: CASSVDHNRDTGELFF.

This chain joins TRBV7-6 and TRBJ2-2; D not certain. V lost 6 bases to trimming and J lost 3 bases, with 8 bases between them. The CDR3 loop spans 13 amino acids. CDR1 is SGHVS and CDR2 is FNYEAQ in the germline V gene. The CDR3 DNA reads TGTGCCAGCAGTTCAGGCTACACCGGGGAGCTGTTTTTT. Residues: CASSSGYTGELFF. The full variable domain, with the rest looked up from reference TRBV7-6 and TRBJ2-2, is GAGVSQSPRYKVTKRGQDVALRCDPISGHVSLYWYRQALGQGPEFLTYFNYEAQQDKSGLPNDRFSAERPEGSISTLTIQRTEQRDSAMYRCASSSGYTGELFFGEGSRLTVL.

The rearrangement uses TRBV4-1 and TRBJ1-5; D uncertain. In germline, CDR1 is MGHRA, CDR2 YSYEKL. The germline V and J ends were trimmed by 4 bases and 0 bases, with 4 bases remaining between them. This CDR3 contains 13 residues. In DNA, the CDR3 is TGCGCCAGCAGCCTAGGTAGCAATCAGCCCCAGCATTTT. Amino acid sequence: CASSLGSNQPQHF.

This clone showed up just a few times. The genes are TRBV6-5 and TRBJ1-6, with 9 nucleotides matching TRBD1. Germline CDR1 MNHEY, CDR2 SVGAGI. The CDR3 spans 13 residues. V shed 5 bases, J shed 14 bases, and the junction held 7 bases outside the gene matches. This CDR3 is CASSPGQGITLHF. CDR3 DNA sequence: TGTGCCAGCAGTCCAGGACAGGGGATCACCCTCCACTTT.

The genes are TRBV7-2 and TRBJ2-7; 7 bases align to TRBD1. CDR3 length equals 14 residues. V lost 11 bases and J lost 4; bases outside the gene matches: 14. The germline V gene encodes CDR1 SGHTA and CDR2 FQGNSA. The CDR3 sequence is CAVPSQGKPYEQYF. CDR3 sequence (DNA): TGTGCCGTACCCTCACAGGGGAAACCATACGAGCAGTACTTC.